This entry lists 10 T cell receptor beta chains sequenced from one sample in a study of T cells in Graves' hyperthyroidism and ophthalmopathy. TCR beta CDR3 region amplification was performed from RNA transcripts. The TCR CDR3 first-round RT-PCR relied on the HTBI primer set. One entry per CDR3 protein results from TCRdb running MiXCR on the multiplex PCR reads. The data hold about 640,000 distinct CDR3 sequences, with around 21% observed a single time. The sequenced sample was blood. Source of these receptors: a man under 40 with Graves' ophthalmopathy.

This rearrangement joins TRBV2 to TRBJ2-7; unclear D gene. V lost 6 bases to trimming and J lost 4 bases, with 19 bases between them. CDR1 SNHLY and CDR2 FYNNEI come from the germline V gene. This CDR3 has 15 residues. CDR3 sequence: CASRGDSQSIYEQYF. CDR3 nucleotides: TGTGCCAGCAGAGGAGACTCTCAGAGTATATACGAGCAGTACTTC.

This sequence joins TRBV7-9 and TRBJ2-1; 11 bases are shared with TRBD2. CDR1 is SEHNR and CDR2 is FQNEAQ in the germline V gene (reference sequence). The CDR3 has 16 amino acids. With V trimmed by 4 bases and J by 2 bases, 4 bases remained unmatched. The CDR3 reads CASSWLAGGAYNEQFF. The CDR3, as DNA: TGTGCCAGCAGCTGGCTAGCGGGAGGCGCCTACAATGAGCAGTTCTTC.

A word on this clonotype: Sequence at one end of the junction differs from germline and may be a read error. The CDR3 region has the DNA TGCAGTGCTGGAGATCAGGGGGGAAAAATCAGCAATCAGCCCCAGCATTTT. Residues: CSAGDQGGKISNQPQHF. This sequence joins TRBV20-1 and TRBJ1-5; 7 bases are a match to TRBD1. The germline V gene has CDR1 DFQATT and CDR2 SNEGSKA (reference sequence). The CDR3 contains 17 residues.

This clonotype has ten or more counts. The chain joins TRBV20-1 to TRBJ2-2, with D uncertain. The CDR3 spans 12 residues. V shed 3 bases and J shed 5 bases, with 7 bases lying between them. Germline values: CDR1 DFQATT, CDR2 SNEGSKA (reference sequence). The chain's CDR3 is CSARGYTGELFF. CDR3 DNA sequence: TGCAGTGCTAGGGGGTATACCGGGGAGCTGTTTTTT.

The V gene is TRBV6-1, the J gene TRBJ2-7; possible D gene TRBD2, 5 bases. V was trimmed by 6 bases and J by 3 bases, leaving 9 bases between them. The CDR3 covers 12 residues. Germline CDR1 reads MNHNS; CDR2 reads SASEGT. The CDR3 nucleotides read TGTGCCAGCAGGAGCGGAATCTACGAGCAGTACTTC. It specifies CASRSGIYEQYF.

The chain carries TRBV19 and TRBJ2-1; TRBD2 agrees at 7 bases. The CDR3 contains 18 residues. The J segment lost 6 bases and the V segment lost 1 base, leaving 15 bases of the junction unmatched. CDR1 and CDR2 from the germline V gene are LNHDA and SQIVND (reference sequence). The CDR3 region has the DNA TGTGCCAGTAGTATAGGCCAGTTGCGGGAGTGGTGGCTCAATGAGCAGTTCTTC. It is translated as CASSIGQLREWWLNEQFF.

The rearrangement links TRBV20-1 to TRBJ2-7; TRBD1 matches at 9 bases. Germline values: CDR1 DFQATT, CDR2 SNEGSKA (reference sequence). J lost 6 bases, V lost 3 bases, and 6 bases had no gene match. CDR3 size: 13 residues. The CDR3 DNA reads as TGCAGTGCTAGCGAACAGGGGGCGTTCGAGCAGTACTTC. Its protein product is CSASEQGAFEQYF.

V gene TRBV9 combines with J gene TRBJ2-1, with D possibly being TRBD1 or TRBD2 (6 bases each). The ends were cut back, 5 bases at V and 0 bases at J, with 15 bases in the middle. CDR3 size: 16 residues. Germline CDR1 and CDR2: SGDLS and YYNGEE. CDR3: CASSGGRFSSYNEQFF. CDR3 coding DNA: TGTGCCAGCAGTGGGGGGCGTTTTAGCTCCTACAATGAGCAGTTCTTC.

V and J are TRBV28 and TRBJ2-5; 9 bases fit TRBD2. V was pared by 3 bases and J by 5 bases, with 4 bases of the junction left unmatched. The CDR3 is 14 residues long. The germline V gene has CDR1 MDHEN and CDR2 SYDVKM. CDR3 residues: CASSFPAGGETQYF. CDR3 DNA: TGTGCCAGCAGTTTCCCAGCGGGAGGCGAGACCCAGTACTTC.

This clonotype was detected a few times. This chain joins TRBV3-1 and TRBJ1-2, with a tentative D call TRBD1 (5 bases). V was pared by 6 bases and J by 7 bases, with 9 bases between. Germline-derived CDR1 and CDR2 are LGHDT and YNNKEL (reference sequence). This CDR3 has 11 residues. The CDR3 bases are TGTGCCAGCAGGGGGGGTGGTGGCTACACCTTC. As protein: CASRGGGGYTF.